These T cell receptor beta chains were read from a single sample in a study of control samples from healthy donors and cancer patients. Measured with immunoSEQ multiplex PCR; TCRdb has only the in-frame clones, and not every one. The sample carries some 140,000 clones, roughly 92% recorded once. The specimen was blood. Every receptor here comes from a man between 25 and 39 years old in good health. The conserved cysteine and the conserved F or W are not part of the CDR3 here. A D gene is named only where the DNA matches it firmly.

v_call d_call cdr3_length cdr3_aa
TRBV4-1 TRBD1 13 ASSQRTGLLETQY
TRBV27 . 12 ASSYGATLNEQF
TRBV28 TRBD2 14 ASSPLTSGYSYEQY
TRBV9 . 14 ASSVGVRVGQETQY
TRBV18 . 13 ASSPIQGAKETQY
TRBV30 TRBD2 16 ACTPKQGVAGGFYEQY
TRBV30 . 11 AWSVGSRNEQF
TRBV20-1 . 12 SASRSSLSDEQY
TRBV6-1 TRBD2 16 ASSEGVRGLAGQETQY
TRBV19 TRBD1 15 ASSAGPRTGWAYEQY
TRBV7-3 . 11 ASSLTWKDTQY
TRBV18 . 12 ASSATGSAGELF
TRBV7-6 . 13 ASSLLGGENQPQH
TRBV6-4 TRBD1 12 ASRGQGDTGELF
TRBV27 . 11 ASSFPPYYEQY
TRBV29-1 TRBD1 11 SVGQGYNQPQH
TRBV7-9 . 11 ASSPGTKQPQH
TRBV6-6 . 13 ASSERDSFNQPQH
TRBV9 . 13 ASSPTGTRGEKLF
TRBV27 . 10 ASSLRAGLVF
TRBV19 TRBD1 14 ASLRWDRGTRDGYT
TRBV18 . 12 ASSPGSVVQPQH